The TCR beta chain described here comes from a study of regulatory T cells in long-lasting Graves disease. The time point here: newly diagnosed GD, antithyroid drugs for less than 3 months. Generation of the TCR library employed RNA extracted from PBMCs. This clonotype was counted a few times. The authors built TCR beta libraries using iRepertoire HTBI primers and Arm-PCR of CDR3 regions. TCRdb reprocessed the multiplex PCR reads via MiXCR and lists one record per CDR3 protein. Of 540,000 or so distinct CDR3 sequences in the sample, roughly 14% are singletons; the top ten hold roughly a tenth. CDR1 and CDR2 from the germline V gene are SQVTM and ANQGSEA. The CDR3 is 14 residues long. Trimming took off 5 bases at V and 2 bases at J, with 15 bases between the two ends. The same sample was also used in a study of T cells in Graves' hyperthyroidism and ophthalmopathy. That report notes: Recently diagnosed hyperthyroidism of less than 2 months' duration affected patients aged 18 to 65.

The chain links TRBV29-1 to TRBJ1-1; D unresolved. This clonotype was obtained from a man in his thirties or forties with Graves disease. The sequenced sample was peripheral blood mononuclear cells (PBMCs), obtained at new diagnosis, from a patient treated with antithyroid drugs. CDR3 loop: CSVFPDAVNTEAFF. The CDR3 DNA reads TGCAGCGTTTTCCCCGATGCAGTTAACACTGAAGCTTTCTTT.